This TCR beta chain is drawn from a study of beta chain features in type 1 diabetes. V lost 6 bases to trimming and J lost 1 base, with 22 bases between them. Per the germline V gene, CDR1 is SQVTM and CDR2 is ANQGSEA. The CDR3 runs to 17 residues. Blood was collected once per donor into heparin, averaging about 116 mL. Sequenced material consisted of expressed TCRB transcripts (all of the isolated RNA was reverse transcribed). Libraries were prepared by immunoSEQ multiplex PCR; TCRdb keeps only in-frame clonotypes and omits some of them. Among hundreds of thousands of clones listed, approximately 14% were seen once.

The sequencing sample was made of central memory CD4+ T cells from blood. J is TRBJ2-1 and V is TRBV29-1; the D call may be TRBD1 or TRBD2 (5 bases each). The TCR was taken from a young man in good health. The CDR3 DNA is TGCAGCGTAACCGTTGGTGGGGCGTGGAGGTCCTACAATGAGCAGTTCTTC. It encodes CSVTVGGAWRSYNEQFF.